This T cell receptor beta chain was captured in a study of blood T cell repertoires in COVID-19. The germline V gene encodes CDR1 SGHTA and CDR2 FQGTGA. CDR3 length: 12 residues. Donors of Cohort 3 who recovered were those that had two negative PCRs, clearance, or symptom resolution. As originally analysed: The assay estimated nucleated cells by amplifying reference gene primers. Clones were read by immunoSEQ multiplex PCR, and TCRdb kept only the in-frame ones, dropping some. That table supplies the V and J calls and clone size; D and trimming were determined from the DNA. The table has approximately 230,000 clones, just under 85% seen once. Note on this clone: Germline and junction disagree at one end, which may indicate a read error.

V is TRBV7-3 and J is TRBJ2-5; no firm D call. The origin of this receptor is a man aged 35-49 years who had recovered from COVID-19. Material for sequencing was PBMCs or T cells enriched from blood (not recorded which). CDR3 residues: CASSLNRQAWDF. CDR3 in DNA: TGTGCCAGCAGCTTAAATCGGCAGGCCTGGGACTTC.